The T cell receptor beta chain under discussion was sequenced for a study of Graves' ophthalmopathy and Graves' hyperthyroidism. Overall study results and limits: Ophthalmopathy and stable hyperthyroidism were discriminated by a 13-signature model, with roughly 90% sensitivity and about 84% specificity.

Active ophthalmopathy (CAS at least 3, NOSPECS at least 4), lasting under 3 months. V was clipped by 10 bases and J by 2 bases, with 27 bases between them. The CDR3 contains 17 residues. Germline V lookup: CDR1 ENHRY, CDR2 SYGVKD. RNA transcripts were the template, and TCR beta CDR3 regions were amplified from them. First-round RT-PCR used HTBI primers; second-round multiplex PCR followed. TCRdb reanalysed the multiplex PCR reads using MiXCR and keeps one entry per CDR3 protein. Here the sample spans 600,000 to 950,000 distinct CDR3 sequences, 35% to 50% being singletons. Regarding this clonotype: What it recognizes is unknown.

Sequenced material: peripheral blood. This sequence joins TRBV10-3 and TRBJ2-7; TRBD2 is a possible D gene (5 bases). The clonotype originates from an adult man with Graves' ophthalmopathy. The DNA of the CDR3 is TGTGCCAGCCCACTCCACCCGGGGTGCCAGACCACCTACGAGCAGTACTTC. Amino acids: CASPLHPGCQTTYEQYF.